This TCR beta chain comes out of a study of blood T cell repertoires in COVID-19. Overall study context: Some COVID-19 samples were acute and others convalescent; all came from the United States, Italy and Spain.

Enrollees, about 18 to 95 years old, lived in around 23 US areas. Donors in Cohort 3 who had recovered were those with two negative PCRs, healthcare professional clearance, or resolution of their symptoms. Trimming cost V 0 bases and J 2 bases, with 15 bases left between them. Germline V gives CDR1 LGHNA, CDR2 YNFKEQ. The CDR3 runs to 17 residues. In the source study's methods: Counts of nucleated cells, estimated from reference gene primer amplification, were obtained. Data came from immunoSEQ multiplex PCR; TCRdb stores just in-frame clones and leaves some out. The V and J calls and the clone size are those of that table, but D and trimming were determined from the DNA. The sample carries under 350,000 clones, about nine tenths recorded once.

V gene TRBV4-2 combines with J gene TRBJ2-3, with a tentative D call TRBD2 (5 bases). The source is a man aged 25-45 years who had recovered from COVID-19. Material: PBMCs or T cells enriched from blood (not recorded which). In nucleotides, the CDR3 is TGTGCCAGCAGCCAAGATCGGAGGTTAGCGACCACAGATACGCAGTATTTT. Its translation: CASSQDRRLATTDTQYF.